This note documents a single T cell receptor beta chain sequence. Its antigen is still unknown. This entry is derived from a study of shared clonotypes between healthy human individuals. Findings of the study overall: Among non-shared clonotypes, generation probabilities were lower than among those shared by all four donors.

Here immunoSEQ multiplex PCR was the method, and the copy in TCRdb shows in-frame clones only, minus some. The sample includes about 990,000 clones, around 78% of them seen just once. Specimen: memory CD4+ T cells from PBMCs. Indicated subset: CD45RA-negative fraction. The TCR originated in a man younger than 35 in good health. Some clones in this sample may be carry-over from other donors' samples.

The CDR3 sequence: CASSQYGEKYF. CDR3 nucleotides: TGTGCCAGCAGCCAATACGGGGAGAAGTACTTC. The gene calls are TRBV14 and TRBJ2-7; D is possibly TRBD2 (5 bases). V was trimmed by 2 bases and J by 11 bases, leaving 10 bases between them. The CDR3 spans 11 residues. Germline V CDR1 and CDR2: SGHDN, FVKESK.